Listed here is a single T cell receptor beta chain. Across 18 months, stable Graves' hyperthyroidism was marked by no progression to ophthalmopathy. This sample is part of a study of T cells in Graves' hyperthyroidism and ophthalmopathy. TCR beta CDR3 sequences were amplified from RNA transcripts. Primed by the HTBI set, a first-round RT-PCR was run on the TCR CDR3. TCRdb used MiXCR to reprocess the multiplex PCR reads, holding one entry per CDR3 protein. The table includes hundreds of thousands of distinct CDR3 sequences, 14% detected once. The germline CDR1 and CDR2 sequences are SGHRS and YFSETQ. This CDR3 spans 15 amino acids. V trimming: 7 bases; J trimming: 9 bases; junction bases outside the gene matches: 12.

The chain combines TRBV5-1 with TRBJ2-7, with 14 bases fitting TRBD2. The receptor's source is a woman aged 25 to 39 with Graves' hyperthyroidism. The source material was blood. Here the CDR3 reads CASGTGRLAGGRQYF. Here the CDR3 DNA reads TGCGCCAGCGGAACCGGTCGACTAGCGGGAGGGCGGCAGTACTTC.